This TCR beta chain appears in the sequencing data of a study of molecular identifiers for immune sequencing clone quantification. Study-wide background: Replicate runs used RNA from about 20,000 or 100,000 naive CD8 cells, which was split five ways into aliquots, and four of those aliquots were then sequenced.

This clonotype appeared a few times. TCRdb reprocessed the PCR reads with MiXCR, giving one entry per CDR3 protein. This sample has around 320,000 distinct CDR3 sequences; over 20% occur once, and the top ten carry around 0.7%. Germline V CDR1 and CDR2: LGHDT, YNNKEL (reference sequence). The CDR3 has 17 amino acids. Trimming pared 3 bases from V and 2 bases from J, leaving 19 bases between. Sequenced sample: naive CD8+ T cells from blood, with Jurkat cell RNA spiked in. Subset defined: FACS-sorted CD8+CD4-CCR7+CD45RA+ naive T cells. The chain joins TRBV3-1 to TRBJ1-2, with D possibly being TRBD1 (6 bases). The sequence was collected from a human donor in good health. Some libraries in this study had Jurkat cell RNA spiked in. The CDR3 is CASSQGSGTTYNYGYTF. Here the CDR3 DNA reads TGTGCCAGCAGCCAGGGATCCGGGACAACTTACAACTATGGCTACACCTTC.